This T cell receptor (beta chain) stems from a study of T-cell reconstitution after alpha-beta-depleted transplantation in children. The study, taken as a whole, reports: T-cell counts and diversity were attributed mostly to newly produced T cells one year after transplant. Several hundred expanded graft clones reportedly supplied alpha-beta T cells about two months after transplant. Elevated TCRbeta diversity at day 60 was traced, in some patients, to surviving recipient T cells and thymic progenitors.

This clonotype was observed a few times. No antigen is known for it. V lost 5 bases and J lost 4, with 15 bases in between. Germline CDR1 SGHRS, CDR2 YFSETQ. This CDR3 comprises 14 residues. During its preparation, the TCRbeta library received unique molecular identifiers. MiXCR was run by TCRdb on the PCR reads, yielding one entry per CDR3 protein. The table shows about 210,000 distinct CDR3 sequences, with roughly 15% occurring only once. V and J are TRBV5-1 and TRBJ1-2; weak D call: TRBD1 (6 bases). The TCR was taken from a male patient aged 2 to 9 who had a stem cell transplant for acute lymphoblastic leukemia, so the T cells may come from the graft donor. The sample here was PBMCs, mostly from graft donor cells, taken 360 days after TCRalphabeta/CD19-depleted stem cell transplant. CDR3 sequence reads: CASSPVQGSYGYTF. Written as DNA, the CDR3 is TGCGCCAGCAGTCCGGTCCAGGGGAGCTATGGCTACACCTTC.